This entry lists 5 T cell receptor beta chains sequenced from one sample in a study of T cell responses to AZD1222 COVID-19 vaccine. Sequencing used immunoSEQ multiplex PCR; TCRdb keeps in-frame clones, though not all of them. The sample holds approximately 150,000 clones, around 94% seen once. This sample comprised peripheral blood, obtained 28 days after the second AZD1222 dose. Source of these receptors: an adult who received the AZD1222 COVID-19 vaccine.

This clone has just one count. V and J are TRBV10-3 and TRBJ1-2; TRBD1 aligns across 7 bases. Germline V gives CDR1 ENHRY, CDR2 SYGVKD. This CDR3 has 13 amino acids. V gave up 7 bases and J gave up 6 bases; unmatched junction bases: 8. CDR3 loop: CAITPTTGNGYTF. The CDR3 DNA sequence: TGTGCCATCACCCCAACGACAGGGAATGGCTACACCTTC.

In its sample, this clone was seen a few times. The chain combines TRBV6-6 with TRBJ2-2; possibly TRBD1 for D (6 bases). CDR1 is MNHNY, CDR2 SVGAGI, per germline (reference sequence). Trimming took off 2 bases at V and 9 bases at J, with 13 bases between the two ends. The CDR3 covers 14 residues. DNA for the CDR3: TGTGCCAGCAGTTACCGGGACATGGTACGGGAGCTGTTTTTT. It yields the protein CASSYRDMVRELFF.

The chain employs TRBV7-2 and TRBJ2-7, with D perhaps assigned TRBD1 or TRBD2 (5 bases each). V shed 3 bases and J shed 1 base, with 10 bases lying between them. This CDR3 contains 14 residues. From germline, CDR1 is SGHTA and CDR2 FQGNSA. CDR3 amino acids: CASSFAWGSYEQYV. The CDR3 region has the DNA TGTGCCAGCAGCTTTGCGTGGGGGTCCTACGAGCAGTACGTC.

The chain couples TRBV4-2 to TRBJ1-3, with 7 nucleotides matching TRBD1. Germline-derived CDR1 and CDR2 are LGHNA and YNFKEQ. The CDR3 contains 17 residues. The ends lost 4 bases at V and 0 bases at J; junction bases unmatched: 9. CDR3 in DNA: TGTGCCAGCAGCCTCTCTACAGGGGAAACCTCTGGAAACACCATATATTTT. Translating gives CASSLSTGETSGNTIYF.

The chain uses TRBV25-1 and TRBJ2-6, with D uncertain. The CDR3 loop spans 15 amino acids. The germline V and J ends were trimmed by 6 bases and 0 bases, with 9 bases remaining between them. The V gene's germline CDR1 is MGHDK and CDR2 SYGVNS. The CDR3 bases are TGTGCCAGCAGGAAGGGCAGCTCTGGGGCCAACGTCCTGACTTTC. It yields the protein CASRKGSSGANVLTF. The entire variable domain, with the rest obtained from reference TRBV25-1 and TRBJ2-6, is as follows: EADIYQTPRYLVIGTGKKITLECSQTMGHDKMYWYQQDPGMELHLIHYSYGVNSTEKGDLSSESTVSRIRTEHFPLTLESARPSHTSQYLCASRKGSSGANVLTFGAGSRLTVL.